The sequence of this T cell receptor (beta chain) was determined in a study of T cells in Graves' hyperthyroidism and ophthalmopathy. Reasons for excluding patients were uncontrolled infection, other autoimmune disease, pregnancy or lactation. Findings and caveats of the study: Patients with ophthalmopathy were separated from those with stable hyperthyroidism by a 13 V-J model. Blood also contained most expanded thyroid clonotypes above 0.001.

There were TCR beta CDR3 regions amplified from RNA transcripts. RT-PCR in the first round (using the HTBI primer set) targeted the TCR CDR3. TCRdb re-called the multiplex PCR reads with MiXCR, one entry per CDR3 protein. Of about 640,000 distinct CDR3 sequences listed, about 45% are singletons. V lost 6 bases to trimming and J lost 4 bases, with 18 bases between them. CDR3 length equals 15 residues. Germline values: CDR1 MGHDK, CDR2 SYGVNS. Concerning this clonotype itself: Its matching antigen is unknown.

The specimen sequenced was peripheral blood or thyroid tissue (not recorded which). V and J are TRBV25-1 and TRBJ1-1, with D maybe TRBD1 (5 bases). The receptor was isolated from an adult man with Graves' disease, either hyperthyroidism or ophthalmopathy (not recorded which). In DNA form, the CDR3 reads TGTGCCAGCAGCTCGCAGGTTGGGGACTCCACTGAAGCTTTCTTT. It is translated as CASSSQVGDSTEAFF. The whole variable domain, filled in from reference TRBV25-1 and TRBJ1-1, reads EADIYQTPRYLVIGTGKKITLECSQTMGHDKMYWYQQDPGMELHLIHYSYGVNSTEKGDLSSESTVSRIRTEHFPLTLESARPSHTSQYLCASSSQVGDSTEAFFGQGTRLTVV.